The source of this TCR beta chain is a study of T cell clonotyping in hematopoietic cell transplantation. Assay used: immunoSEQ multiplex PCR; TCRdb lists only in-frame clones, some missing. The sample carries roughly 30,000 clones, approximately 86% recorded once. Sample time point: recipient sample about 28 days before transplant, after cytoreduction. Germline lookup yields CDR1 MNHEY and CDR2 SVGAGI. The CDR3 runs to 14 residues. With 0 bases clipped from V and 7 bases from J, the junction kept 5 bases outside the gene matches. The V and J genes are TRBV6-5 and TRBJ1-2, with 7 bases that match TRBD1. Sample: peripheral blood mononuclear cells, taken before stem cell transplant. The source is a man aged 40-49 years with acute myeloid leukemia. Some clones in this sample may be carry-over from other donors' samples. Here the CDR3 DNA reads TGTGCCAGCAGTTACTCGACAGGGCTGGGTGGCTACACCTTC. It is translated as CASSYSTGLGGYTF.